This paragraph reports one TCR beta chain. Its target is unknown. The entry originates in a study of T-cell memory formation after mild COVID-19. Findings and limits, study-wide: Pre-infection memory contained some responding clones, which suggested that cross-reactive memory had joined. The CD4+ clones that contracted clustered mainly within CM and EM, and the CD8+ clones concentrated in EMRA.

The authors produced TCR alpha and TCR beta cDNA libraries with sample barcodes and UMIs by 5'RACE using constant-segment primers. One entry per CDR3 protein results from TCRdb running MiXCR on the 5' RACE reads. The sample contains some 190,000 distinct CDR3 sequences, under 20% of which appear only once. This CDR3 has 15 amino acids. After removal of 4 bases from V and 8 bases from J, the junction contained 6 bases not matched to a gene. The V gene's germline CDR1 is MGHRA and CDR2 YSYEKL. This chain links TRBV4-1 with TRBJ2-1; 12 bases are shared with TRBD1. The sequence came from an adult woman who had mild COVID-19 (a few samples of this study predate the infection). Cell type and time point are not known. Sample: PBMCs or a T cell subset sorted from them (not recorded which). The CDR3 sequence: CASSPAGQGADEQFF. The CDR3 DNA reads TGCGCCAGCAGCCCCGCGGGACAGGGGGCGGATGAGCAGTTCTTC.